The clone carrying this T cell receptor (beta chain) turned up a few times. Its cognate antigen is unknown. This sample stems from a study of vaccination effects on CD4 cells after COVID-19. Study-wide results and limits: Pronounced clonal contraction occurred in clones induced by infection and by vaccine late after vaccination.

Profiled with immunoSEQ multiplex PCR; TCRdb holds only in-frame clones, not every one. The sample lists 15,000 or so clones; over 60% were seen once. J gave up 7 bases and V 4 bases, and 5 bases lay outside the gene matches. The CDR3 runs to 13 residues. The germline V gene has CDR1 ENHRY and CDR2 SYGVKD. Sequencing followed a ViraFEST assay step that expanded antigen-specific CD4+ T cells with viral peptide pools. With about 9 days of culture completed, CD4+ T cells were isolated. Between March and December 2020, the person had a SARS-CoV-2 infection that PCR confirmed. Participants were vaccinated with two doses of either the BNT162b2 or mRNA-1273 vaccine. Each culture well received around 2 million PBMC. These cells were then cultured in IMDM with approximately 9.8 IU/ml IL-2 and around 10 ug/ml peptides.

This clonotype was obtained from a human donor who had a prior SARS-CoV-2 infection. Sequencing used CD4+ T cells from PBMCs cultured with HCoV-NL63 spike peptides, obtained after COVID-19 vaccination. The V call is TRBV10-3, the J call TRBJ2-7; 9 nucleotides align to TRBD2. The CDR3, as DNA: TGTGCCATCAGTGTAGCGGGAGTGGGTGAGCAGTACTTC. Its translation is CAISVAGVGEQYF.